This is a list of T cell receptor beta chains from one sample in a study of neurological immune-mediated disorders. One entry per CDR3 protein results from TCRdb running MiXCR on the 5' RACE reads. Of tens of thousands of distinct CDR3 sequences in the sample, over 5.5% are singletons; the top ten hold 45% to 50%. The material sequenced was CD8+ T cells from blood. The source is a man aged 18-30 years in good health. The CDR3 runs from the conserved cysteine through the conserved F or W. Each size is how often the clone was seen (once, few, many) or a class if it is expanded.

v_gene,j_gene,abundance,CDR3aa
TRBV10-3,TRBJ1-3,many,CAIEYRGKSGNTIYF
TRBV20-1,TRBJ2-5,many,CSAWGLPGQETQYF
TRBV27,TRBJ1-6,many,CASSLTGSPLHF
TRBV5-6,TRBJ2-1,many,CASRHSYVGLYNEQFF
TRBV9,TRBJ1-1,many,CASSGGQGTNTEAFF
TRBV12-3/TRBV12-4,TRBJ2-2,many,CASNPGQVSGELFF
TRBV2,TRBJ2-7,many,CASSELGYYEQYF
TRBV3-1,TRBJ2-1,many,CASSPQGGSYNEQFF
TRBV6-6,TRBJ2-1,many,CASTPDSSNEQFF
TRBV27,TRBJ2-1,many,CASSLSNGMQFF
TRBV27,TRBJ1-1,many,CASSLTGNTEAFF
TRBV29-1,TRBJ2-7,many,CSVDVGVHEQYF